One sample yielded the 26 T cell receptor beta chains listed below, sequenced in a study of Tregs in tolerant kidney transplant recipients. Some clones are missing from TCRdb's copy, which holds only in-frame ones; the method was immunoSEQ multiplex PCR. This sample has roughly 250,000 clones, with about four fifths found just once. The sample comprised CD4+ T cells from blood. The receptors were sampled from a human donor in good health.

This chain uses TRBV9 with TRBJ2-2, with D perhaps given as TRBD1 or TRBD2 (5 bases each). The CDR3 extends over 15 amino acids. Germline loops: CDR1 SGDLS, CDR2 YYNGEE. With 2 bases removed from V and 2 bases from J, the gap between germline ends came to 10 bases. The CDR3 spells CASSVRDVNTGELFF. The CDR3 coding sequence is TGTGCCAGCAGCGTCCGGGACGTCAACACCGGGGAGCTGTTTTTT.

The chain has TRBV5-5 and TRBJ2-1; 13 bases agree with TRBD2. This CDR3 contains 15 residues. CDR1 is SGHKS, CDR2 YYEKEE, per germline (reference sequence). Trimming at V came to 4 bases and at J to 9 bases, leaving 7 bases not matched to a gene. CDR3 in DNA: TGTGCCAGCAGCCCGACGGGACTAGCGGGACCTGAGCAGTTCTTC. This gives the protein CASSPTGLAGPEQFF.

The V gene is TRBV6-5, the J gene TRBJ2-2, with 12 bases identical to TRBD1. The CDR3 runs 15 residues. The J segment lost 2 bases and the V segment lost 6 bases, leaving 1 base of the junction unmatched. Germline V gene lookup returns CDR1 MNHEY and CDR2 SVGAGI. In DNA form, the CDR3 reads TGTGCCAGCAGCGGGACAGGGGGCAACACCGGGGAGCTGTTTTTT. Its protein product is CASSGTGGNTGELFF.

The chain uses TRBV19 and TRBJ2-7; D is perhaps TRBD2 (6 bases). The germline V gene has CDR1 LNHDA and CDR2 SQIVND (reference sequence). CDR3 length: 14 residues. V dropped 4 bases and J dropped 0 bases, with 10 bases sitting between them. The CDR3 region is CASSRGLSSYEQYF. Written as DNA, the CDR3 is TGTGCCAGTAGTAGGGGACTGAGCTCCTACGAGCAGTACTTC.

The rearrangement uses TRBV12-5 and TRBJ2-3, with D hard to call. CDR1 is LGHNT, CDR2 FRNRAP, per germline. Deletions cut 4 bases from V and 0 bases from J, with 5 bases between. This CDR3 spans 13 amino acids. CDR3 region: CASGSPSTDTQYF. CDR3 nucleotides: TGTGCTAGTGGTTCCCCTAGCACAGATACGCAGTATTTT.

In its sample, this clone was seen a few times. The chain carries TRBV5-4 and TRBJ2-7; 10 bases are a match to TRBD2. Germline V gene data show CDR1 as SGHNT and CDR2 as YYREEE (reference sequence). The CDR3 is 17 residues long. With V trimmed by 1 base and J by 1 base, 8 bases remained unmatched. In nucleotides, the CDR3 is TGTGCCAGCAGCTTGAGCGTGCTAGCGGGAGAATCCTACGAGCAGTACTTC. This codes for CASSLSVLAGESYEQYF.

The CDR3 here is CASSKLAGSNQPQHF. The CDR3 DNA is TGTGCCAGTAGTAAATTGGCAGGGAGCAATCAGCCCCAGCATTTT. The rearrangement joins TRBV19 to TRBJ1-5, with a weak D call TRBD1 (5 bases). The CDR3 spans 15 residues. Germline lookup yields CDR1 LNHDA and CDR2 SQIVND (reference sequence). V lost 4 bases and J lost 1, with 11 bases in between.

This chain uses TRBV5-4 with TRBJ2-7; 9 bases line up with TRBD2. The germline V gene encodes CDR1 SGHNT and CDR2 YYREEE (reference sequence). This CDR3 spans 14 amino acids. Trimming cost V 0 bases and J 5 bases; bases outside gene matches: 3. For the CDR3, the DNA is TGTGCCAGCAGCTTGGTAGCGGGAGCCCACGAGCAGTACTTC. Translated, it gives CASSLVAGAHEQYF.

The chain uses TRBV25-1 and TRBJ1-2; possibly TRBD1 for D (6 bases). Trimming cost V 5 bases and J 2 bases, with 12 bases left between them. CDR1 is MGHDK and CDR2 is SYGVNS in the germline V gene. The length of the CDR3 is 14 residues. The CDR3 DNA reads TGTGCCAGCAGTCATCGGGGGGCCAACTATGGCTACACCTTC. Encoded protein: CASSHRGANYGYTF.

This clone appeared a few times. The chain couples TRBV7-8 to TRBJ1-6; TRBD1 is a possible D gene (6 bases). CDR3 length equals 16 residues. Germline values: CDR1 SGHVS, CDR2 FQNEAQ. V dropped 0 bases and J dropped 7 bases, with 13 bases sitting between them. The CDR3 nucleotides are TGTGCCAGCAGCTTAGCAGGTACAGGGCGGAATTCACCCCTCCACTTT. Amino acid sequence: CASSLAGTGRNSPLHF.

The chain recombines TRBV7-9 with TRBJ2-3; no firm D call. Germline CDR1 reads SEHNR; CDR2 reads FQNEAQ (reference sequence). The CDR3 is 14 residues long. V dropped 1 base and J dropped 7 bases, with 12 bases sitting between them. The CDR3 region has the DNA TGTGCCAGCAGCTTAGGAGGTTCCGGTTATACGCAGTATTTT. It codes for CASSLGGSGYTQYF.

This clone was detected only once. This chain connects TRBV7-9 to TRBJ1-2; 8 bases are shared with TRBD1. The CDR3 totals 15 residues. The junction had 9 bases not matched to a gene; V was cut back by 3 bases and J by 6 bases. The V gene's germline CDR1 is SEHNR and CDR2 FQNEAQ (reference sequence). The DNA for the CDR3 is TGTGCCAGCAGCTTGGAAGAGACAGGGGATCATGGCTACACCTTC. Encoded protein: CASSLEETGDHGYTF.

The genes are TRBV5-1 and TRBJ2-5; 8 positions match TRBD2. The CDR3 sequence is 15 residues long. Looked up from germline, CDR1 is SGHRS and CDR2 is YFSETQ. Trimming cost V 3 bases and J 5 bases; bases outside gene matches: 9. The CDR3 here is CASSYSGTSGETQYF. The CDR3 DNA reads as TGCGCCAGCAGCTACTCCGGGACTAGTGGGGAGACCCAGTACTTC.

The V and J genes are TRBV4-1 and TRBJ1-2; D may be TRBD1 (5 bases). The CDR3 sequence is 16 residues long. V was trimmed by 3 bases and J by 4 bases, leaving 18 bases between them. Germline-derived CDR1 and CDR2 are MGHRA and YSYEKL. CDR3 protein: CASSQGPLTVSYGYTF. CDR3 coding DNA: TGCGCCAGCAGCCAGGGCCCCCTGACAGTCTCCTATGGCTACACCTTC.

This sequence joins TRBV5-1 and TRBJ2-3; 14 positions agree with TRBD2. Per the germline V gene, CDR1 is SGHRS and CDR2 is YFSETQ. The CDR3 is 16 amino acids. V was clipped by 4 bases and J by 2 bases; unmatched bases: 3. The chain's CDR3 is CASSPGLAGVTDTQYF. DNA of the CDR3: TGCGCCAGCAGCCCGGGACTAGCGGGGGTCACAGATACGCAGTATTTT.

The chain is built from TRBV5-1 and TRBJ2-5; D is possibly TRBD1 (5 bases). The DNA end is more similar to TRBJ2-7, so the J call may be wrong. CDR1 and CDR2 (germline): SGHRS, YFSETQ. The CDR3 consists of 15 residues. The CDR3 coding sequence is TGCGCCAGCAGCGATTTTCAGGGTCCCTCCTACGAGCAGTACTTC. Protein: CASSDFQGPSYEQYF.

This clone was observed a handful of times. The V call is TRBV6-5, the J call TRBJ2-2; 7 bases fit TRBD1. The CDR3 length is 16 residues. Germline lookup yields CDR1 MNHEY and CDR2 SVGAGI. After removal of 3 bases from V and 0 bases from J, the junction contained 4 bases not matched to a gene. The CDR3 loop is CASSYETGANTGELFF. CDR3 DNA: TGTGCCAGCAGTTATGAAACAGGGGCGAACACCGGGGAGCTGTTTTTT.

Details on this clone: A read error may account for a junction end that differs from germline. CDR3 sequence: CASSDSAPQGEALDF. DNA of the CDR3: TGTGCCAGCAGTGACTCAGCTCCCCAGGGAGAGGCTTTGGACTTC. V is TRBV6-4 and J is TRBJ2-5; D tentatively reads TRBD1 or TRBD2 (5 bases each). The CDR3 sequence is 15 residues long. Germline loops: CDR1 MRHNA, CDR2 SNTAGT.

The rearrangement joins TRBV27 to TRBJ1-2; D may be TRBD1 (5 bases). Trimming took 3 bases from V and 0 from J, leaving 23 bases between them. The length of the CDR3 is 19 residues. The germline V gene encodes CDR1 MNHEY and CDR2 SMNVEV (reference sequence). CDR3: CASSLRRRGTPPTNYGYTF. CDR3 DNA: TGTGCCAGCAGTTTGAGGAGAAGAGGGACTCCCCCCACTAACTATGGCTACACCTTC.

The chain employs TRBV4-1 and TRBJ1-3, with D maybe TRBD1 (5 bases). CDR1 MGHRA and CDR2 YSYEKL come from the germline V gene. With 0 bases removed from V and 5 bases from J, the gap between germline ends came to 20 bases. CDR3 length: 18 residues. The CDR3: CASSQDPAGRENRNTIYF. CDR3 nucleotide sequence: TGCGCCAGCAGCCAAGATCCAGCAGGGCGGGAAAACAGAAACACCATATATTTT.

The V and J genes are TRBV5-1 and TRBJ1-1; possible D gene TRBD1, 6 bases. Germline CDR1 is SGHRS and CDR2 is YFSETQ. Deletions cut 2 bases from V and 8 bases from J, with 16 bases between. This CDR3 is built from 14 residues. This CDR3 is CASSLAVQTGEAFF. For the CDR3, the DNA is TGCGCCAGCAGCTTAGCCGTCCAAACAGGGGAAGCTTTCTTT.

The chain links TRBV30 to TRBJ2-7, with D hard to call. Germline values: CDR1 GTSNPN, CDR2 SVGIG (reference sequence). The V gene lost 3 bases and the J gene lost 0 bases, with 12 bases spanning the gap. This CDR3 has 14 residues. Here the CDR3 reads CAWSSGLSSYEQYF. Here the CDR3 DNA reads TGTGCCTGGAGCTCGGGCCTCAGCTCCTACGAGCAGTACTTC.

This clone came up once. The chain combines TRBV7-9 with TRBJ1-1; D may be TRBD1 (5 bases). Germline-derived CDR1 and CDR2 are SEHNR and FQNEAQ (reference sequence). This CDR3 spans 13 amino acids. V dropped 4 bases and J dropped 3 bases, with 9 bases sitting between them. The CDR3 region has the DNA TGTGCCAGCAGCTCCCGAGGGGACACTGAAGCTTTCTTT. This codes for CASSSRGDTEAFF.

V is TRBV29-1 and J is TRBJ2-2, with TRBD1 identical over 7 bases. CDR1 and CDR2 from the germline V gene are SQVTM and ANQGSEA. This CDR3 is built from 16 residues. V lost 7 bases, J lost 1 base, and 12 bases stayed unmatched. This CDR3 reads CSGFRGGHVNTGELFF. The CDR3 region has the DNA TGCAGCGGTTTCAGAGGGGGCCACGTGAACACCGGGGAGCTGTTTTTT.

The chain employs TRBV10-3 and TRBJ2-7; D is uncertain. Trimming shortened V by 3 bases and J by 7 bases, and 16 bases separated the two germline ends. Germline V gene data show CDR1 as ENHRY and CDR2 as SYGVKD. This CDR3 is built from 14 residues. CDR3 DNA: TGTGCCATCAGTGATGGCCTATCTTCCATGGAGCAGTACTTC. Translated: CAISDGLSSMEQYF.

The genes are TRBV23-1 and TRBJ1-2; TRBD1 is a possible D gene (6 bases). TRBV23-1 is labeled an ORF, and its function is uncertain. Trimming took 2 bases from V and 4 from J, leaving 11 bases between them. The CDR3 length is 14 residues. The CDR3 reads CASSQVQGGYGYTF. The CDR3 DNA follows: TGCGCCAGCAGTCAAGTGCAAGGGGGCTATGGCTACACCTTC.